The 26 T cell receptor beta chains listed next were all sequenced from one sample in a study of T cells in Graves' hyperthyroidism and ophthalmopathy. Amplification yielded TCR beta CDR3 regions, with RNA transcripts as the source. An initial round of RT-PCR targeting the TCR CDR3 relied on the HTBI primer set. TCRdb redid the calling of the multiplex PCR reads with MiXCR, one entry per CDR3 protein. The sample lists roughly 180,000 distinct CDR3 sequences, 9.4% occurring once. Material for sequencing was blood. The receptors were gathered from a woman younger than 30 with Graves' hyperthyroidism that later progressed to Graves' ophthalmopathy.

Within the sample, this clonotype is medium-sized. The J gene is TRBJ2-3, the V gene TRBV11-2; D tentatively reads TRBD1 or TRBD2 (5 bases each). V was pared by 1 base and J by 6 bases, with 11 bases between. The germline V gene has CDR1 SGHAT and CDR2 FQNNGV. CDR3 length: 14 amino acids. CDR3 in amino acids: CASSLGGSGDTQYF. The CDR3 DNA follows: TGTGCCAGCAGCTTAGGGGGGAGTGGGGATACGCAGTATTTT.

This clonotype occurred a few times. CDR3 bases: TGTGCCAGCAGCCAACCGACAGTTTCCTACGAGCAGTACTTC. This gives the protein CASSQPTVSYEQYF. This rearrangement joins TRBV3-1 to TRBJ2-7; the D gene is possibly TRBD1 (5 bases). Looked up from germline, CDR1 is LGHDT and CDR2 is YNNKEL (reference sequence). The V end was cut by 2 bases, the J end by 1 base, with 9 bases between. CDR3 length: 14 amino acids.

This clonotype was detected many times. V gene TRBV6-1 combines with J gene TRBJ2-3; 7 positions match TRBD1. J gave up 5 bases and V 1 base, and 6 bases lay outside the gene matches. In germline, CDR1 is MNHNS, CDR2 SASEGT. The CDR3 length is 15 residues. CDR3 nucleotide sequence: TGTGCCAGCAGTGAAGGAGGGGGCCGTGGAGATACGCAGTATTTT. It encodes CASSEGGGRGDTQYF.

This clonotype was detected many times. The rearrangement joins TRBV20-1 to TRBJ2-7; 7 bases align to TRBD2. The CDR3 contains 14 residues. Germline values: CDR1 DFQATT, CDR2 SNEGSKA (reference sequence). The V gene end was trimmed by 5 bases and the J gene end by 2 bases; junction bases not matched to a gene: 9. The CDR3 nucleotides are TGCAGTGCTGTCTCTAGCGGTTTTACCTACGAGCAGTACTTC. It encodes CSAVSSGFTYEQYF.

Many counts were recorded for this clonotype. This chain joins TRBV3-1 and TRBJ1-5; tentative D call: TRBD1 (5 bases). The CDR3 runs 13 residues. V lost 4 bases to trimming and J lost 7 bases, with 11 bases between them. Germline CDR1 and CDR2: LGHDT and YNNKEL (reference sequence). CDR3 nucleotides: TGTGCCAGCAGCCCCATGGAGGGGCAGCCCCAGCATTTT. Its protein is CASSPMEGQPQHF. The complete variable domain, with remaining parts taken from reference TRBV3-1 and TRBJ1-5, reads DTAVSQTPKYLVTQMGNDKSIKCEQNLGHDTMYWYKQDSKKFLKIMFSYNNKELIINETVPNRFSPKSPDKAHLNLHINSLELGDSAVYFCASSPMEGQPQHFGDGTRLSIL.

This clonotype was detected many times. The chain carries TRBV6-1 and TRBJ2-7, with 8 positions matching TRBD1. J gave up 4 bases and V 5 bases, and 7 bases lay outside the gene matches. Germline V lookup: CDR1 MNHNS, CDR2 SASEGT. This CDR3 is built from 14 residues. The CDR3 bases are TGTGCCAGCAGTCCCAGGGGGCTAAGTTACGAGCAGTACTTC. Amino acid sequence: CASSPRGLSYEQYF.

This clonotype was recorded many times. The chain carries TRBV11-1 and TRBJ1-1, with D unclear. The V and J ends lost 4 bases and 5 bases respectively, with 17 bases between them. Germline V gene sequence: CDR1 SGHAT, CDR2 FQDESV (reference sequence). The CDR3 contains 15 residues. CDR3 nucleotide sequence: TGTGCCAGCAGCTCCCTCCAAGAGGCGGAAACTGAAGCTTTCTTT. Its protein product is CASSSLQEAETEAFF.

This clonotype has just a few counts. Given a much more abundant clone one base away, this may be a read error. The chain combines TRBV7-2 with TRBJ2-7; D call uncertain. Looked up from germline, CDR1 is SGHTA and CDR2 is FQGNSA. The CDR3 consists of 13 residues. Between the trimmed V and J ends, which lost 1 base and 5 bases, there was a span of 9 bases. CDR3 DNA: TGTGCCAGCAGCTTAGGATCGTTCCACGAGCAGTACTTC. Protein product: CASSLGSFHEQYF.

This clonotype was seen many times. The rearrangement joins TRBV6-5 to TRBJ1-3; D might be TRBD1 (5 bases). The CDR3 loop spans 15 amino acids. Germline CDR1 is MNHEY and CDR2 is SVGAGI. Between the trimmed V and J ends, which lost 0 bases and 2 bases, there was a span of 8 bases. The CDR3: CASSYSVGPGNTIYF. CDR3 DNA: TGTGCCAGCAGTTACTCGGTGGGGCCTGGAAACACCATATATTTT.

The sample holds a few counts of this clonotype. The chain combines TRBV3-1 with TRBJ2-5; D not certain. Germline V CDR1 and CDR2: LGHDT, YNNKEL (reference sequence). Trimming shortened V by 6 bases and J by 5 bases, and 13 bases separated the two germline ends. CDR3 size: 13 residues. The CDR3 DNA sequence: TGTGCCAGCAGGGGGAAGCTAAGGGAGACCCAGTACTTC. It yields the protein CASRGKLRETQYF.

As for this clonotype: A read error is possible here, since a much larger clone lies one base away. CDR3 bases: TGCAGTGCTACCCGCGGGGCAGATACGCAGCATTTT. Translating gives CSATRGADTQHF. The chain recombines TRBV20-1 with TRBJ2-3; D is possibly TRBD1 (5 bases). The assigned J gene may be wrong: the sequence end matches TRBJ1-5 better. The germline V gene has CDR1 DFQATT and CDR2 SNEGSKA (reference sequence). The CDR3 is 12 amino acids.

This clonotype was recorded at least ten times. V and J are TRBV28 and TRBJ1-1; D not certain. This CDR3 is built from 14 residues. Germline lookup yields CDR1 MDHEN and CDR2 SYDVKM. The germline V and J ends were trimmed by 5 bases and 1 base, with 11 bases remaining between them. CDR3 in amino acids: CASSPRRENTEAFF. The DNA of the CDR3 is TGTGCCAGCAGTCCCAGACGGGAGAACACTGAAGCTTTCTTT. Looking up the rest from reference TRBV28 and TRBJ1-1 gives the full variable domain: DVKVTQSSRYLVKRTGEKVFLECVQDMDHENMFWYRQDPGLGLRLIYFSYDVKMKEKGDIPEGYSVSREKKERFSLILESASTNQTSMYLCASSPRRENTEAFFGQGTRLTVV.

This clonotype was counted at least ten times. The V call is TRBV6-1, the J call TRBJ1-1; maybe TRBD1 (5 bases). V lost 6 bases and J 8 bases, leaving 13 bases between the germline ends. Germline CDR1 and CDR2: MNHNS and SASEGT. The CDR3 runs 12 residues. The CDR3 reads CASRAPGTEAFF. CDR3 bases: TGTGCCAGCAGAGCCCCAGGGACGGAAGCTTTCTTT.

This clonotype was detected a few times. The chain is built from TRBV4-2 and TRBJ1-1; D remains unclear. Germline lookup yields CDR1 LGHNA and CDR2 YNFKEQ. V lost 1 base to trimming and J lost 4 bases, with 13 bases between them. The CDR3 contains 15 residues. This CDR3 is CASSQGTWTSTEAFF. In DNA form, the CDR3 reads TGTGCCAGCAGCCAAGGAACTTGGACGTCCACTGAAGCTTTCTTT.

CDR3 sequence: CASSMSSGGSHEQYF. CDR3 DNA: TGTGCCAGTAGTATGAGTAGCGGGGGGTCCCACGAGCAGTACTTC. The chain carries TRBV19 and TRBJ2-7; 10 bases align to TRBD2. Looked up from germline, CDR1 is LNHDA and CDR2 is SQIVND (reference sequence). V gave up 3 bases and J gave up 5 bases; unmatched junction bases: 7. CDR3 length: 15 amino acids. Using reference TRBV19 and TRBJ2-7 for the parts outside the CDR3, the full variable domain is DGGITQSPKYLFRKEGQNVTLSCEQNLNHDAMYWYRQDPGQGLRLIYYSQIVNDFQKGDIAEGYSVSREKKESFPLTVTSAQKNPTAFYLCASSMSSGGSHEQYFGPGTRLTVT.

Ten or more counts support this clonotype. The CDR3, as DNA: TGTGCCGTTCGGGGCGGCGGAACTGGGGCCAACGTCCTGACTTTC. Protein: CAVRGGGTGANVLTF. The gene calls are TRBV2 and TRBJ2-6; tentatively, D is TRBD1 or TRBD2 (5 bases each). Trimming took 11 bases from V and 2 from J, leaving 16 bases between them. This CDR3 spans 15 amino acids. From germline, CDR1 is SNHLY and CDR2 FYNNEI.

This clonotype was counted ten times or more. This chain joins TRBV6-2 or TRBV6-3 and TRBJ2-1; D is unclear. Germline CDR1 reads MNHEY; CDR2 reads SVGEGT. Trimming removed 6 bases from V and 7 bases from J, with 13 bases in between. The CDR3 sequence is 13 residues long. The CDR3 nucleotides read TGTGCCAGCAGCCACGGGCAGGTAAATGAGCAGTTCTTC. Protein sequence: CASSHGQVNEQFF.

There are many counts of this clonotype. The chain links TRBV3-1 to TRBJ1-5; TRBD1 agrees at 8 bases. Trimming removed 4 bases from V and 2 bases from J; junction bases left unmatched: 4. This CDR3 is 15 amino acids long. Germline assignment: CDR1 LGHDT and CDR2 YNNKEL (reference sequence). This CDR3 reads CASSPTGGRNQPQHF. The CDR3 bases are TGTGCCAGCAGCCCTACAGGGGGTCGCAATCAGCCCCAGCATTTT.

At least ten counts were recorded for this clonotype. The chain has TRBV20-1 and TRBJ1-2, with D hard to call. Trimming cost V 6 bases and J 2 bases, with 7 bases left between them. The germline V gene has CDR1 DFQATT and CDR2 SNEGSKA (reference sequence). The CDR3 sequence is 11 residues long. CDR3 coding DNA: TGCAGTGCGGTGGGGAACTATGGCTACACCTTC. This encodes CSAVGNYGYTF.

In this sample, this clonotype turned up many times. This rearrangement joins TRBV2 to TRBJ2-3, with 7 bases that match TRBD1. This CDR3 has 14 amino acids. Germline loops: CDR1 SNHLY, CDR2 FYNNEI. With 3 bases clipped from V and 6 bases from J, the junction kept 6 bases outside the gene matches. Written as DNA, the CDR3 is TGTGCCAGCAGTGACGACAGGGTGCCGGATACGCAGTATTTT. It codes for CASSDDRVPDTQYF.

This clonotype appeared many times. V and J are TRBV7-2 and TRBJ1-1; the D is unclear. From germline, CDR1 is SGHTA and CDR2 FQGNSA. Deletions cut 5 bases from V and 4 bases from J, with 8 bases between. The CDR3 has 12 residues. This CDR3 is CASSHTGTEAFF. The CDR3 coding sequence is TGTGCCAGCAGCCATACGGGCACTGAAGCTTTCTTT.

At least ten counts were recorded for this clonotype. The chain couples TRBV12-3 or TRBV12-4 to TRBJ2-7; a possible D gene is TRBD2 (6 bases). CDR3 length: 14 residues. V was cut by 0 bases and J by 3 bases, with 9 bases left in between. Here the CDR3 reads CASSLAGGNYEQYF. The CDR3 DNA is TGTGCCAGCAGTTTAGCGGGAGGAAACTACGAGCAGTACTTC.

Ten or more counts support this clonotype. The gene calls are TRBV9 and TRBJ1-1; the D is unclear. The CDR3 covers 13 residues. Germline CDR1 is SGDLS and CDR2 is YYNGEE. V lost 3 bases to trimming and J lost 10 bases, with 16 bases between them. Here the CDR3 DNA reads TGTGCCAGCAGCGCTGTGGACGGAGGGCGAGCTTTCTTT. As protein: CASSAVDGGRAFF.

This clonotype was detected only a few times. This chain joins TRBV15 and TRBJ2-3; 7 bases map to TRBD2. CDR1 is LNHNV and CDR2 is YYDKDF in the germline V gene (reference sequence). The CDR3 sequence is 18 residues long. V was pared by 1 base and J by 0 bases, with 10 bases of the junction left unmatched. CDR3 in amino acids: CATSRVGGWQRSTDTQYF. CDR3 coding DNA: TGTGCCACCAGCAGAGTGGGGGGGTGGCAGAGAAGCACAGATACGCAGTATTTT.

The V and J genes are TRBV7-2 and TRBJ1-1; TRBD1 is a possible D gene (5 bases). V was shortened by 6 bases and J by 7 bases, with 21 bases between the two germline ends. The CDR3 is made up of 15 amino acids. Germline V lookup: CDR1 SGHTA, CDR2 FQGNSA. The DNA of the CDR3 is TGTGCCAGCAGAAATAAGGAAGGGTCGACAGTTGAAGCTTTCTTT. As protein: CASRNKEGSTVEAFF.

This clonotype was recorded at least ten times. The rearrangement links TRBV4-2 to TRBJ2-2; D is perhaps TRBD2 (6 bases). Trimming pared 7 bases from V and 5 bases from J, leaving 14 bases between. This CDR3 contains 14 residues. Looked up from germline, CDR1 is LGHNA and CDR2 is YNFKEQ. In DNA, the CDR3 is TGTGCCAGCAATGTGGCGGAGGGGACCGGGGAGCTGTTTTTT. This translates into CASNVAEGTGELFF.